Listed below are T cell receptor beta chains from one sample, sequenced in a study of shared clonotypes between healthy human individuals. Some clones are missing from TCRdb's copy, which holds only in-frame ones; the method was immunoSEQ multiplex PCR. The sample shows 2 million to 3 million clones, approximately 93% of them seen only once. The material sequenced was naive CD4+ T cells from PBMCs. The receptors come from a man younger than 35 in good health. Some clones in this sample may be carry-over from other donors' samples. CDR3s include the opening cysteine and the closing phenylalanine or tryptophan. Fields, in order: D gene, CDR3 length, V gene, J gene, clone size, CDR3 protein, CDR3 DNA. A D gene is named only where the DNA matches it firmly. Part of the rows lack a size; the others show once, few, many or a class for expanded clones.

.	14	TRBV9	TRBJ2-2	.	CASSTRLVGGELFF	TGTGCCAGCAGCACCAGACTAGTCGGAGGGGAGCTGTTTTTT
TRBD1	13	TRBV29-1	TRBJ1-5	.	CSVQTGGNQPQHF	TGCAGCGTTCAGACAGGGGGAAATCAGCCCCAGCATTTT
.	13	TRBV5-1	TRBJ1-2	.	CASSPDRNYGYTF	TGCGCCAGCAGCCCGGACAGAAACTATGGCTACACCTTC
TRBD1	14	TRBV7-2	TRBJ2-5	.	CASSDRGPGETQYF	TGTGCCAGCAGCGACAGGGGGCCGGGGGAGACCCAGTACTTC
TRBD1	13	TRBV6-5	TRBJ1-4	.	CASTGQGSEKLFF	TGTGCCAGCACCGGACAGGGGAGTGAAAAACTGTTTTTT
.	11	TRBV29-1	TRBJ2-1	.	CSVGRGDEQFF	TGCAGCGTGGGCAGGGGCGATGAGCAGTTCTTC
.	12	TRBV5-8	TRBJ1-2	.	CASKRSPYGYTF	TGTGCCAGCAAACGCAGTCCCTATGGCTACACCTTC
TRBD1	12	TRBV27	TRBJ2-7	once	CASSVTGTEQYF	TGTGCCAGCAGCGTGACAGGGACCGAGCAGTACTTC
.	16	TRBV9	TRBJ2-1	.	CASSVAQGLVGNEQFF	TGTGCCAGCAGCGTAGCTCAGGGGCTGGTTGGAAATGAGCAGTTCTTC
TRBD2	17	TRBV15	TRBJ2-3	.	CATSRGTSGSSTDTQYF	TGTGCCACCAGCAGAGGGACTAGCGGGTCTAGCACAGATACGCAGTATTTT
TRBD1	15	TRBV28	TRBJ1-1	.	CASSLLTGVSTEAFF	TGTGCCAGCAGTCTACTGACAGGGGTGAGCACTGAAGCTTTCTTT
TRBD1	16	TRBV5-1	TRBJ2-7	.	CASSRLPGQGVGEQYF	TGCGCCAGCAGCCGACTACCGGGACAGGGAGTTGGGGAGCAGTACTTC
TRBD2	15	TRBV5-1	TRBJ2-5	.	CASSKRGAIWETQYF	TGCGCCAGCAGCAAGCGGGGGGCGATATGGGAGACCCAGTACTTC